One sample yielded the 10 T cell receptor beta chains listed below, sequenced in a study of blood T cell repertoires in COVID-19 (dated by TCRdb to 2020 to 2022). The library was built by means of the immunoSEQ multiplex PCR assay. This immuneACCESS table, as held by TCRdb, lists in-frame sequences with V and J called but not all clones. Of the missing ones, under half trace to an unresolved V gene in checked studies; the others have no known cause. The sample has almost 400,000 clones on record, approximately 89% of them singletons. Of the sample, 2% to 2.5% is held by the ten largest clones. The sample comprised peripheral blood. These receptors all come from a woman in her fifties or sixties with COVID-19, enrolled during active disease.

This chain connects TRBV5-4 to TRBJ1-1, with 7 bases fitting TRBD1. The CDR3 sequence is 15 residues long. Germline trimming cut 1 base from V and 2 bases from J; bases unmatched to any gene: 5. Germline V gives CDR1 SGHNT, CDR2 YYREEE (reference sequence). In DNA, the CDR3 is TGTGCCAGCAGCTTGAGGACAGGCTTCAACACTGAAGCTTTCTTT. This codes for CASSLRTGFNTEAFF.

The V and J genes are TRBV4-1 and TRBJ1-2, with TRBD1 as a possible D gene (6 bases). The CDR3 spans 19 residues. Germline V gives CDR1 MGHRA, CDR2 YSYEKL. V was clipped by 0 bases and J by 4 bases, with 24 bases between them. The CDR3 coding sequence is TGCGCCAGCAGCCAAGATCCCGGACGGACAGCTCAGTTTATCTATGGCTACACCTTC. Its translation is CASSQDPGRTAQFIYGYTF.

The J gene is TRBJ1-6, the V gene TRBV2, with TRBD1 as a possible D gene (5 bases). CDR3 length: 13 residues. Germline-derived CDR1 and CDR2 are SNHLY and FYNNEI. V shed 7 bases and J shed 10 bases, with 14 bases lying between them. The CDR3: CASKGVAGSPLHF. CDR3 DNA: TGTGCCAGCAAAGGGGTTGCCGGCTCACCCCTCCACTTT.

This sequence joins TRBV28 and TRBJ1-4; possible D gene TRBD1, 6 bases. The CDR3 loop spans 14 amino acids. Germline loops: CDR1 MDHEN, CDR2 SYDVKM. V lost 7 bases, J lost 6 bases, and 15 bases lay in between. CDR3 in DNA: TGTGCCAGCATACCCCGGACAGACCATGAAAAACTGTTTTTT. This sequence encodes CASIPRTDHEKLFF. The full variable domain, its missing parts supplied by reference TRBV28 and TRBJ1-4, is DVKVTQSSRYLVKRTGEKVFLECVQDMDHENMFWYRQDPGLGLRLIYFSYDVKMKEKGDIPEGYSVSREKKERFSLILESASTNQTSMYLCASIPRTDHEKLFFGSGTQLSVL.

This rearrangement joins TRBV27 to TRBJ2-2, with D possibly being TRBD2 (5 bases). Germline lookup yields CDR1 MNHEY and CDR2 SMNVEV (reference sequence). Trimming removed 6 bases from V and 6 bases from J, with 17 bases in between. This CDR3 region has 15 residues. The CDR3 protein is CASSLTTSAAGELFF. The CDR3 bases are TGTGCCAGCAGCCTAACTACTAGTGCGGCCGGGGAGCTGTTTTTT.

V is TRBV27 and J is TRBJ2-1; 11 nucleotides align to TRBD2. There are 18 residues in the CDR3. Looked up from germline, CDR1 is MNHEY and CDR2 is SMNVEV (reference sequence). Trimming removed 7 bases from V and 9 bases from J; junction bases left unmatched: 20. The CDR3, as DNA: TGTGCCAGCAAAATTAATCGAGGGACTAGCGGTAGTGAGGGTGAGCAGTTCTTC. Translated: CASKINRGTSGSEGEQFF.

The chain carries TRBV6-5 and TRBJ2-3; 9 bases agree with TRBD2. The CDR3 spans 16 residues. Looked up from germline, CDR1 is MNHEY and CDR2 is SVGAGI. Trimming cost V 4 bases and J 0 bases; bases outside gene matches: 5. The chain's CDR3 is CASSSGLAGSTDTQYF. As DNA, the CDR3 is TGTGCCAGCAGTTCGGGGCTAGCGGGGAGCACAGATACGCAGTATTTT.

The chain employs TRBV7-9 and TRBJ1-5; D is perhaps TRBD1 (6 bases). The germline V and J ends were trimmed by 1 base and 6 bases, with 10 bases remaining between them. The CDR3 covers 14 residues. Looked up from germline, CDR1 is SEHNR and CDR2 is FQNEAQ (reference sequence). The CDR3 nucleotides read TGTGCCAGCAGCTTAGGCAGGGGCGGTCAGCCCCAGCATTTT. Translating gives CASSLGRGGQPQHF.

J is TRBJ1-3 and V is TRBV3-1 (or the pseudogene TRBV3-2), with D unresolved. Trimming took 0 bases from V and 4 from J, leaving 7 bases between them. CDR3 length: 14 amino acids. Germline V gene data show CDR1 as LGHDT and CDR2 as YNNKEL (reference sequence). The CDR3, as DNA: TGTGCCAGCAGCCAAGAGGGAGGAGGAAACACCATATATTTT. This translates into CASSQEGGGNTIYF.

There are a few counts of this clone. The genes are TRBV19 and TRBJ1-2, with no clear D. Germline V CDR1 and CDR2: LNHDA, SQIVND (reference sequence). V was trimmed by 3 bases and J by 4 bases, leaving 9 bases between them. The CDR3 loop spans 13 amino acids. DNA for the CDR3: TGTGCCAGTAGTATGGGCAAGGCCTATGGCTACACCTTC. The encoded protein is CASSMGKAYGYTF.